This TCR beta chain was captured in a study of T cell responses to AZD1222 COVID-19 vaccine. Profiling relied on immunoSEQ multiplex PCR, and the TCRdb table lists in-frame clones only, not all of them. The repertoire holds 200,000 or so clones, roughly 93% seen once, with roughly 9.2% in the top ten. The CDR3 length is 16 residues. The germline CDR1 and CDR2 sequences are LNHNV and YYDKDF (reference sequence). V dropped 0 bases and J dropped 3 bases, with 14 bases sitting between them. The receptor was isolated from an adult in good health. The sample was peripheral blood, taken on day 0 of AZD1222 vaccination. The V call is TRBV15, the J call TRBJ1-1; TRBD1 might be the D (6 bases). CDR3 bases: TGTGCCACCAGCAGAGATTATAGGGGGGGGTACACTGAAGCTTTCTTT. Amino acid sequence: CATSRDYRGGYTEAFF. Complete variable domain (other parts from reference TRBV15 and TRBJ1-1): DAMVIQNPRYQVTQFGKPVTLSCSQTLNHNVMYWYQQKSSQAPKLLFHYYDKDFNNEADTPDNFQSRRPNTSFCFLDIRSPGLGDTAMYLCATSRDYRGGYTEAFFGQGTRLTVV.